The 7 T cell receptor beta chains in this list originate from one sample, sequenced in a study of blood T cell repertoires in COVID-19. The repertoire was sequenced with immunoSEQ multiplex PCR; TCRdb's copy has only in-frame clones and lacks some. The sample lists about 270,000 clones, around 89% occurring once. What was sequenced was PBMCs or T cells enriched from blood (not recorded which). The source of these receptors is a woman aged 50 to 60 who had recovered from COVID-19.

The genes are TRBV28 and TRBJ2-1; the D gene is possibly TRBD2 (5 bases). This CDR3 region has 12 residues. Germline-derived CDR1 and CDR2 are MDHEN and SYDVKM. Trimming took off 5 bases at V and 9 bases at J, with 11 bases between the two ends. The CDR3 spells CASSPLAGEQFF. In nucleotides, the CDR3 is TGTGCCAGCAGTCCTTTGGCGGGTGAGCAGTTCTTC.

As DNA, the CDR3 is TGTGCCAGCTCACGGTCAGGGGGCAATGAAAAACTGTTTTTT. Its protein product is CASSRSGGNEKLFF. The rearrangement links TRBV18 to TRBJ1-4; 8 nucleotides align to TRBD1. This CDR3 is built from 14 residues. Germline V gene data show CDR1 as KGHSH and CDR2 as LQKENI. V lost 4 bases and J lost 5; bases outside the gene matches: 3.

The chain uses TRBV19 and TRBJ1-4; no definite D call. Germline V gene lookup returns CDR1 LNHDA and CDR2 SQIVND (reference sequence). The V gene lost 5 bases and the J gene lost 7 bases, with 8 bases spanning the gap. The CDR3 totals 12 residues. The CDR3 protein is CASSRLGEKLFF. The CDR3 DNA reads TGTGCCAGTAGTCGACTGGGTGAAAAACTGTTTTTT.

The chain recombines TRBV28 with TRBJ2-7; 14 nucleotides align to TRBD2. The CDR3 runs 17 residues. V was clipped by 4 bases and J by 0 bases; unmatched bases: 5. Germline CDR1 is MDHEN and CDR2 is SYDVKM. The CDR3 nucleotides read TGTGCCAGCAGTTCACCTGGGACTAGCGGGAGCTCCTACGAGCAGTACTTC. It yields the protein CASSSPGTSGSSYEQYF.

This chain connects TRBV2 to TRBJ2-5; D may be TRBD1 (6 bases). Germline-derived CDR1 and CDR2 are SNHLY and FYNNEI. This CDR3 contains 12 residues. V lost 7 bases and J lost 1, with 7 bases in between. CDR3 loop: CASNRAQETQYF. CDR3 in DNA: TGTGCCAGCAACAGGGCCCAAGAGACCCAGTACTTC.

The chain is built from TRBV5-8 and TRBJ2-5; TRBD1 aligns across 8 bases. The CDR3 is 17 amino acids. V dropped 4 bases and J dropped 7; count of bases not matched to a gene: 18. Germline CDR1 SGHTS, CDR2 YDEGEE. The CDR3 DNA follows: TGTGCCAGCAGCCACGGCGCAGGGGGCGATGGGGCTCTGACCCAGTACTTC. Translation: CASSHGAGGDGALTQYF.

The chain uses TRBV15 and TRBJ2-6; D uncertain. CDR1 and CDR2 (germline): LNHNV, YYDKDF (reference sequence). This CDR3 is 16 amino acids long. The ends were cut back, 1 base at V and 0 bases at J, with 7 bases in the middle. CDR3 protein: CATSRATGSGANVLTF. The CDR3 bases are TGTGCCACCAGCAGAGCTACGGGCTCTGGGGCCAACGTCCTGACTTTC.